This T cell receptor beta chain was sequenced during a study of beta chain features in type 1 diabetes. Background on the study: All of the samples together had 95 million to 140 million sorted cells examined.

Notes on the study in general: Whatever favoring of shorter templates PCR might show would apply equally to patients and controls.

This clone was counted only a few times. Its antigen is still unknown. Every bit of the isolated RNA underwent reverse transcription, so sequencing read expressed TCRB transcripts. There were 3 million to 4 million reads on average in the naive, central memory and regulatory T cell samples. Profiled with immunoSEQ multiplex PCR; TCRdb holds only in-frame clones, not every one. The profile shows under 250,000 clones, less than 15% of them singletons. Germline trimming cut 1 base from V and 5 bases from J; bases unmatched to any gene: 6. Germline V gives CDR1 LNHDA, CDR2 SQIVND (reference sequence). The CDR3 is 15 residues long. A single heparinised draw of 95 to 150 mL on average was taken per donor.

This sequence joins TRBV19 and TRBJ2-7; TRBD1 matches at 9 bases. Sequenced material: naive CD4+ T cells from blood. This TCR was sampled from a woman in her 40s in good health. The CDR3 DNA reads as TGTGCCAGTAGTATAGGACGGGACAGGGCCCACGAGCAGTACTTC. This codes for CASSIGRDRAHEQYF.